This T cell receptor (beta chain) was documented in a study of T cells in Graves' hyperthyroidism and ophthalmopathy. Uncontrolled infection, other autoimmune disease, pregnancy or lactation excluded patients. Fresh peripheral blood, approximately 9.1 ml, was the source of the PBMCs. The V and J ends lost 2 bases and 1 base respectively, with 11 bases between them. This CDR3 is built from 15 residues. Germline V gene data show CDR1 as MNHEY and CDR2 as SVGAGI. Regions amplified from RNA transcripts were the TCR beta CDR3 regions. Carried out on the TCR CDR3, a first-round RT-PCR used the HTBI primer set. Each CDR3 protein gets one entry after TCRdb re-called the multiplex PCR reads with MiXCR. The sample contains approximately 720,000 distinct CDR3 sequences, around 20% of which appear only once. Study-wide findings and caveats: Blood also contained most expanded thyroid clonotypes above 0.001.

This clonotype was observed at least ten times. Its antigen is as yet unknown. The receptor was isolated from a woman aged 45-65 years with Graves' hyperthyroidism that later progressed to Graves' ophthalmopathy. This chain connects TRBV6-5 to TRBJ1-1; possible D gene TRBD1, 5 bases. The sample consisted of blood. CDR3 sequence (DNA): TGTGCCAGCAGTTACGGCCAGGGTTGGAACACTGAAGCTTTCTTT. Translating it yields CASSYGQGWNTEAFF.